This T cell receptor beta chain was identified during a study of CD8+ T cells in alopecia areata. General study results and limits: Alopecia totalis/universalis scalp especially showed more expanded CD8+ clones than normal scalp.

As the sequencing template, cDNA was produced by extracting RNA and reverse transcribing it. The method was immunoSEQ multiplex PCR; TCRdb's version includes in-frame clones alone and lacks a portion of them. Among 120,000 or so clones listed, roughly 50% were seen once. In the case of this clone: The antigen remains undetermined.

This CDR3 is built from 11 residues. Germline lookup yields CDR1 SQVTM and CDR2 ANQGSEA. Trimming cost V 6 bases and J 6 bases, with 11 bases left between them. Sampling of alopecia areata patients yielded lesional scalp punch biopsies as well as peripheral blood. Sequencing was carried out using NKG2D-low CD8+ T cells sorted from blood. The sequence was obtained from a human donor with alopecia areata. This chain connects TRBV29-1 to TRBJ1-2, with D possibly being TRBD1 (5 bases). Written as DNA, the CDR3 is TGCAGCGTAGCAGGGATAGATGGCTACACCTTC. Protein sequence: CSVAGIDGYTF.